What follows are 9 T cell receptor beta chains derived from one specimen sequenced in a study of early stage breast cancer tumors. The protocol was immunoSEQ multiplex PCR, while the TCRdb copy is restricted to in-frame clones and leaves out a portion. Of about 5,500 clones listed, 55% to 75% were seen once; the top ten hold roughly 13%. The sample consisted of normal breast tissue next to the tumor. The receptors derive from a person between 60 and 69 years old with breast cancer.

This clone was picked up a small number of times. The chain carries TRBV5-1 and TRBJ1-6; no definite D call. Trimming left V 4 bases short and J 6 bases short, with 23 bases between. The germline V gene has CDR1 SGHRS and CDR2 YFSETQ. The CDR3 totals 18 residues. CDR3: CASSPSLGPDGFNSPLHF. CDR3 bases: TGCGCCAGCAGCCCCTCTTTAGGGCCAGATGGCTTTAATTCACCCCTCCACTTT.

The chain recombines TRBV7-9 with TRBJ1-2; maybe TRBD1 (5 bases). CDR1 and CDR2 (germline): SEHNR, FQNEAQ (reference sequence). The V and J ends lost 3 bases and 4 bases respectively, with 9 bases between them. The CDR3 contains 13 residues. The DNA of the CDR3 is TGTGCCAGCAGCTTGGGGCAGTTCTATGGCTACACCTTC. It translates to CASSLGQFYGYTF.

The CDR3: CAWSVGTQYF. The CDR3 DNA sequence: TGTGCCTGGAGTGTGGGGACCCAGTACTTC. The chain carries TRBV30 and TRBJ2-5; D uncertain. Trimming pared 0 bases from V and 7 bases from J, leaving 3 bases between. Germline V gene data show CDR1 as GTSNPN and CDR2 as SVGIG (reference sequence). The CDR3 sequence is 10 residues long.

The J gene is TRBJ2-7, the V gene TRBV5-1; D may be TRBD1 (6 bases). This CDR3 is built from 15 residues. V lost 2 bases to trimming and J lost 6 bases, with 18 bases between them. Per germline, CDR1 SGHRS and CDR2 YFSETQ. CDR3 in amino acids: CASSFNPGPGAEQYF. The CDR3 DNA reads as TGCGCCAGCAGCTTCAACCCAGGGCCAGGGGCCGAGCAGTACTTC.

The chain employs TRBV7-8 and TRBJ2-1; D gene ambiguous. The CDR3 covers 15 residues. The ends were cut back, 4 bases at V and 8 bases at J, with 18 bases in the middle. Germline assignment: CDR1 SGHVS and CDR2 FQNEAQ. CDR3 region: CASSSRWSALDEQFF. The CDR3 nucleotides are TGTGCCAGCAGCTCGCGGTGGTCCGCGCTCGATGAGCAGTTCTTC.

This chain joins TRBV9 and TRBJ1-6; D possibly corresponds to TRBD1 (5 bases). Trimming took 6 bases from V and 7 from J, leaving 11 bases between them. Germline assignment: CDR1 SGDLS and CDR2 YYNGEE. There are 13 residues in the CDR3. CDR3 nucleotide sequence: TGTGCCAGCAACGACCGGGACAATTCACCCCTCCACTTT. Amino acid sequence: CASNDRDNSPLHF.

The chain joins TRBV10-2 to TRBJ2-3, with TRBD2 matching 10 bases. Germline trimming cut 0 bases from V and 4 bases from J; bases unmatched to any gene: 1. The CDR3 contains 15 residues. Germline-derived CDR1 and CDR2 are WSHSY and SAAADI. The CDR3 coding sequence is TGCGCCAGCAGTGAGTCAAGCGGGGGGGCAGATACGCAGTATTTT. Protein product: CASSESSGGADTQYF.

The chain uses TRBV28 and TRBJ2-6; 12 bases agree with TRBD2. The CDR3 sequence is 18 residues long. V shed 4 bases, J shed 0 bases, and the junction held 4 bases outside the gene matches. Germline CDR1 reads MDHEN; CDR2 reads SYDVKM. CDR3 DNA sequence: TGTGCCAGCAGTTCCCTAGCGGGGGGGTACTCTGGGGCCAACGTCCTGACTTTC. Amino acids: CASSSLAGGYSGANVLTF.

This clone was recorded only once. This chain links TRBV5-5 with TRBJ1-4; the D gene is possibly TRBD1 (5 bases). V was trimmed by 4 bases and J by 6 bases, leaving 19 bases between them. CDR1 SGHKS and CDR2 YYEKEE come from the germline V gene (reference sequence). The CDR3 is 16 amino acids. The CDR3 here is CASSGGQGQDYEKLFF. The CDR3 DNA is TGTGCCAGCAGCGGCGGACAAGGCCAAGACTATGAAAAACTGTTTTTT. The whole variable domain, filled in from reference TRBV5-5 and TRBJ1-4, reads DAGVTQSPTHLIKTRGQQVTLRCSPISGHKSVSWYQQVLGQGPQFIFQYYEKEERGRGNFPDRFSARQFPNYSSELNVNALLLGDSALYLCASSGGQGQDYEKLFFGSGTQLSVL.